The 5 T cell receptor beta chains below all came from one sample that was sequenced in a study of graft-versus-host responses after intestinal transplantation. Lamina propria and intraepithelial lymphocytes were released by processing graft tissue. Assay used: immunoSEQ multiplex PCR; TCRdb lists only in-frame clones, some missing. Found here are about 8,100 clones, 65% to 80% of them singletons; the top ten hold almost 9.5%. This specimen was ileum tissue, taken approximately 450 days after transplant. These receptors came from a human patient who received an intestinal transplant, so some T cells may come from the graft donor.

The chain combines TRBV5-6 with TRBJ2-7; 11 bases agree with TRBD2. This CDR3 is 16 amino acids long. Germline CDR1 and CDR2: SGHDT and YYEEEE. V was pared by 4 bases and J by 2 bases, with 8 bases of the junction left unmatched. CDR3 nucleotides: TGTGCCAGCAGCGGAGGACTAGCGGGTCTGGCCTACGAGCAGTACTTC. Its translation is CASSGGLAGLAYEQYF.

The chain has TRBV6-1 and TRBJ2-5, with 8 positions matching TRBD1. The germline V gene encodes CDR1 MNHNS and CDR2 SASEGT. The CDR3 sequence is 14 residues long. Losses at the gene ends were 1 base for V and 4 bases for J; bases not matched to a gene: 2. The CDR3 protein is CASSEGTGRETQYF. CDR3 DNA sequence: TGTGCCAGCAGTGAAGGGACAGGGCGAGAGACCCAGTACTTC.

CDR3 residues: CASSLVFGDGYTF. CDR3 bases: TGTGCCAGCAGCTTAGTGTTCGGGGATGGCTACACCTTC. The rearrangement uses TRBV7-9 and TRBJ1-2; D is undetermined. Germline lookup yields CDR1 SEHNR and CDR2 FQNEAQ (reference sequence). The CDR3 loop spans 13 amino acids. V lost 1 base, J lost 6 bases, and 9 bases lay in between.

This clone was seen more than once but under ten times. The chain couples TRBV5-8 to TRBJ2-1; D possibly matches TRBD1 or TRBD2 (5 bases each). Between the trimmed V and J ends, which lost 4 bases and 0 bases, there was a span of 11 bases. The V gene's germline CDR1 is SGHTS and CDR2 YDEGEE. This CDR3 is built from 15 residues. The CDR3 sequence is CASSIGTRSYNEQFF. As DNA, the CDR3 is TGTGCCAGCAGCATAGGGACCCGCTCCTACAATGAGCAGTTCTTC.

The gene calls are TRBV19 and TRBJ1-1; D is uncertain. Trimming pared 3 bases from V and 6 bases from J, leaving 17 bases between. Germline V gene data show CDR1 as LNHDA and CDR2 as SQIVND (reference sequence). The length of the CDR3 is 15 residues. The CDR3 bases are TGTGCCAGTAGTATTGGGATTCAGCGTTACGCTGAAGCTTTCTTT. Translation: CASSIGIQRYAEAFF.